Presented here are 23 T cell receptor beta chains from one specimen sequenced in a study of cytomegalovirus exposure and HLA in healthy donors. The study ran its PCR with 60 Vbeta and 13 Jbeta primers. Assay used: immunoSEQ multiplex PCR; TCRdb lists only in-frame clones, some missing. The table shows 150,000 to 200,000 clones, with about three quarters occurring only once. Material: PBMCs. The receptors were sampled from a woman aged 50 to 60 in good health and CMV-seropositive.

The genes are TRBV9 and TRBJ2-2, with D perhaps TRBD1 (6 bases). The germline V gene encodes CDR1 SGDLS and CDR2 YYNGEE. Trimming took 3 bases from V and 3 from J, leaving 12 bases between them. The CDR3 covers 15 residues. This chain's CDR3 is CASSGGHRDTGELFF. Written as DNA, the CDR3 is TGTGCCAGCAGCGGGGGACACAGAGACACCGGGGAGCTGTTTTTT.

The chain employs TRBV7-2 and TRBJ2-7; 9 bases fit TRBD1. V dropped 4 bases and J dropped 9; count of bases not matched to a gene: 13. The CDR3 has 15 amino acids. Germline-derived CDR1 and CDR2 are SGHTA and FQGNSA. CDR3 sequence reads: CASSSRPGQGPAQYF. The CDR3 nucleotides are TGTGCCAGCAGCTCTCGCCCGGGACAGGGTCCAGCGCAGTACTTC.

The rearrangement joins TRBV4-3 to TRBJ2-3; D may be TRBD2 (6 bases). Trimming took 0 bases from V and 3 from J, leaving 13 bases between them. Per germline, CDR1 LGHNA and CDR2 YSLEER. The CDR3 extends over 16 amino acids. DNA for the CDR3: TGCGCCAGCAGCCAAGAGGCTGCACGGGGGACAGATACGCAGTATTTT. Its protein is CASSQEAARGTDTQYF.

This clone came up once. CDR3 nucleotide sequence: TGTGCCAGCAGTCGGGACAGGACCTACTCTGGCGGCTACACCTTC. Its protein is CASSRDRTYSGGYTF. This chain links TRBV6-5 with TRBJ1-2, with TRBD1 identical over 8 bases. Per germline, CDR1 MNHEY and CDR2 SVGAGI. V lost 5 bases, J lost 8 bases, and 13 bases stayed unmatched. The CDR3 sequence is 15 residues long.

The chain recombines TRBV7-2 with TRBJ2-6, with TRBD1 identical over 9 bases. The CDR3 consists of 18 residues. The trim removed 3 bases at V and 2 bases at J, leaving 8 bases unmatched. Germline V gene sequence: CDR1 SGHTA, CDR2 FQGNSA. The CDR3 region has the DNA TGTGCCAGCAGCTTGACACAGGGGGCCCTAACTGGGGCCAACGTCCTGACTTTC. It translates to CASSLTQGALTGANVLTF.

J is TRBJ1-2 and V is TRBV5-1; D may be TRBD1 (5 bases). This CDR3 has 15 residues. Per the germline V gene, CDR1 is SGHRS and CDR2 is YFSETQ. V was clipped by 4 bases and J by 4 bases, with 17 bases between them. CDR3 nucleotide sequence: TGCGCCAGCAGCGGATCTTGGAGGGGACCCTATGGCTACACCTTC. Translated, it gives CASSGSWRGPYGYTF.

The rearrangement joins TRBV5-1 to TRBJ1-2; D is possibly TRBD1 (6 bases). Germline CDR1 reads SGHRS; CDR2 reads YFSETQ. Trimming stripped 4 bases from V and 4 bases from J, with 14 bases between. The CDR3 sequence is 14 residues long. This chain's CDR3 is CASSPRDTSYGYTF. As DNA, the CDR3 is TGCGCCAGCAGCCCCCGGGACACTTCCTATGGCTACACCTTC.

The chain uses TRBV6-1 and TRBJ1-4; D might be TRBD1 (5 bases). CDR1 is MNHNS, CDR2 SASEGT, per germline. V lost 7 bases and J 7 bases, leaving 13 bases between the germline ends. This CDR3 has 13 residues. The DNA of the CDR3 is TGTGCCAGCAATGGAGGGGCGAGTGAAAAACTGTTTTTT. Its translation is CASNGGASEKLFF.

This chain joins TRBV10-3 and TRBJ1-1, with 8 bases fitting TRBD1. Germline CDR1 reads ENHRY; CDR2 reads SYGVKD. CDR3 length: 15 residues. Trimming at V came to 4 bases and at J to 5 bases, leaving 9 bases not matched to a gene. CDR3 in DNA: TGTGCCATCAGTGGGGCCACAGGGGGAGAAACTGAAGCTTTCTTT. It codes for CAISGATGGETEAFF.

This clone was picked up one time. CDR3 sequence (DNA): TGTGCCAGTATGACACTGGCCTATGGCTACACCTTC. This sequence encodes CASMTLAYGYTF. The rearrangement joins TRBV19 to TRBJ1-2; no reliable D call. The CDR3 consists of 12 residues. Germline CDR1 reads LNHDA; CDR2 reads SQIVND (reference sequence). V lost 7 bases, J lost 4 bases, and 10 bases lay in between.

V gene TRBV19 combines with J gene TRBJ1-5; 10 nucleotides align to TRBD1. The J segment lost 4 bases and the V segment lost 5 bases, leaving 11 bases of the junction unmatched. Germline CDR1 LNHDA, CDR2 SQIVND (reference sequence). CDR3 length: 17 residues. This CDR3 is CASSLRQGAALNQPQHF. The DNA for the CDR3 is TGTGCCAGTAGTCTCAGACAGGGGGCGGCTCTGAATCAGCCCCAGCATTTT.

This clone was seen once. The CDR3 region has the DNA TGCGCCAGCAGCTTGGCCCGGGGGTTATGGACGGAAACTAATTCACCCCTCCACTTT. Protein sequence: CASSLARGLWTETNSPLHF. This chain connects TRBV5-1 to TRBJ1-6, with a tentative D call TRBD1 (5 bases). CDR1 and CDR2 (germline): SGHRS, YFSETQ. The CDR3 totals 19 residues. Trimming left V 0 bases short and J 6 bases short, with 22 bases between. The full variable domain, rest sourced from reference TRBV5-1 and TRBJ1-6, is KAGVTQTPRYLIKTRGQQVTLSCSPISGHRSVSWYQQTPGQGLQFLFEYFSETQRNKGNFPGRFSGRQFSNSRSEMNVSTLELGDSALYLCASSLARGLWTETNSPLHFGNGTRLTVT.

Notes on this clone: Other nucleotide sequences in the sample specify the same CDR3. The chain links TRBV6-5 to TRBJ2-5; possibly TRBD2 for D (5 bases). The CDR3 spans 15 residues. Trimming shortened V by 0 bases and J by 5 bases, and 13 bases separated the two germline ends. Looked up from germline, CDR1 is MNHEY and CDR2 is SVGAGI. CDR3 nucleotides: TGTGCCAGCAGTTACTCAGGGTCCGGGGAGGAGACCCAGTACTTC. Protein product: CASSYSGSGEETQYF.

V and J are TRBV5-1 and TRBJ2-1; 8 nucleotides align to TRBD2. Trimming removed 3 bases from V and 6 bases from J; junction bases left unmatched: 5. Per the germline V gene, CDR1 is SGHRS and CDR2 is YFSETQ. The CDR3 loop spans 14 amino acids. Here the CDR3 DNA reads TGCGCCAGCAGCTACGGGACTAGTGGCAATGAGCAGTTCTTC. This sequence encodes CASSYGTSGNEQFF.

The chain couples TRBV7-8 to TRBJ2-3; possible D gene TRBD2, 6 bases. The germline V gene encodes CDR1 SGHVS and CDR2 FQNEAQ. V lost 7 bases and J lost 1, with 15 bases in between. CDR3 length equals 15 residues. CDR3 DNA: TGTGCCAGCACGCTCCTTCCGGGGGGCACAGATACGCAGTATTTT. Its protein is CASTLLPGGTDTQYF.

The count of this clone is one. The gene calls are TRBV4-1 and TRBJ2-3; 11 bases are a match to TRBD2. This CDR3 is 17 amino acids long. V lost 0 bases and J lost 3; bases outside the gene matches: 5. Germline values: CDR1 MGHRA, CDR2 YSYEKL. The CDR3 DNA is TGCGCCAGCAGCCAAGAATTAGCGGGAGGGGGTACAGATACGCAGTATTTT. Translating it yields CASSQELAGGGTDTQYF.

This sequence joins TRBV18 and TRBJ1-1; 7 bases are shared with TRBD1. Germline values: CDR1 KGHSH, CDR2 LQKENI. V trimming: 2 bases; J trimming: 5 bases; junction bases outside the gene matches: 5. The CDR3 loop spans 14 amino acids. CDR3 DNA sequence: TGTGCCAGCTCACCAGACAGGGTAGGGACTGAAGCTTTCTTT. It codes for CASSPDRVGTEAFF.

V gene TRBV5-4 combines with J gene TRBJ1-2; D is uncertain. The CDR3 runs 15 residues. Per the germline V gene, CDR1 is SGHNT and CDR2 is YYREEE (reference sequence). V gave up 7 bases and J gave up 8 bases, with 24 bases separating them. The CDR3 nucleotides read TGTGCCAGCTCCTTATTGGTGGCCCGGGTAAGGGGCTACACCTTC. Its protein is CASSLLVARVRGYTF.

This clone was observed a few times. The V call is TRBV7-8, the J call TRBJ2-4; tentative D call: TRBD2 (7 bases). This CDR3 has 18 amino acids. CDR1 SGHVS and CDR2 FQNEAQ come from the germline V gene. The V and J ends lost 2 bases and 1 base respectively, with 18 bases between them. In DNA form, the CDR3 reads TGTGCCAGCAGCTTAAACCCATCTCGGGGGGCCGCCAAAAACATTCAGTACTTC. Protein product: CASSLNPSRGAAKNIQYF.

The chain combines TRBV4-3 with TRBJ1-1, with a tentative D call TRBD1 (5 bases). There are 14 residues in the CDR3. Per germline, CDR1 LGHNA and CDR2 YSLEER. The V end lost 4 bases, the J end lost 4 bases, and 13 bases lay between the germline ends. CDR3 in DNA: TGCGCCAGCAGCCTTCAGGGAAGGGGCACTGAAGCTTTCTTT. This translates into CASSLQGRGTEAFF.

J is TRBJ2-2 and V is TRBV19; the D gene is possibly TRBD1 (6 bases). CDR3 length equals 16 residues. Germline values: CDR1 LNHDA, CDR2 SQIVND (reference sequence). Between the trimmed V and J ends, which lost 7 bases and 4 bases, there was a span of 19 bases. The CDR3 sequence is CASIGSFGQSTGELFF. DNA of the CDR3: TGTGCCAGTATTGGTAGTTTCGGACAGTCCACCGGGGAGCTGTTTTTT.

This clone showed up just once. The rearrangement uses TRBV6-5 and TRBJ2-3, with D perhaps TRBD2 (6 bases). CDR3 length: 14 amino acids. The V end lost 6 bases, the J end lost 2 bases, and 12 bases lay between the germline ends. Germline CDR1 is MNHEY and CDR2 is SVGAGI. The CDR3 sequence: CASRPGLYTDTQYF. CDR3 coding DNA: TGTGCCAGCAGACCGGGACTTTACACAGATACGCAGTATTTT.

The chain joins TRBV7-9 to TRBJ2-7; 10 bases align to TRBD2. J gave up 12 bases and V 5 bases, and 13 bases lay outside the gene matches. CDR1 SEHNR and CDR2 FQNEAQ come from the germline V gene (reference sequence). The CDR3 contains 14 residues. CDR3 coding DNA: TGTGCCAGCAGCACCACTAGCGGGGACTCTAGAGGGTACTTC. Protein sequence: CASSTTSGDSRGYF. The complete variable domain, with remaining parts taken from reference TRBV7-9 and TRBJ2-7, reads DTGVSQNPRHKITKRGQNVTFRCDPISEHNRLYWYRQTLGQGPEFLTYFQNEAQLEKSRLLSDRFSAERPKGSFSTLEIQRTEQGDSAMYLCASSTTSGDSRGYFGPGTRLTVT.